A selection of T cell receptor beta chains follows, all from one sample in a study of OX40 agonist ivuxolimab in advanced cancers. Using immunoSEQ multiplex PCR, the repertoire was profiled, and TCRdb retains in-frame clones only, with some absent. This sample has 60,000 to 75,000 clones, with under 90% found just once. Source: CD4+ or CD8+ T cells sorted from blood, taken in a trial of the OX40 agonist ivuxolimab. These receptors all come from an adult with an advanced solid tumor such as melanoma, head and neck, liver or kidney cancer. Each CDR3 is given with its conserved first and last residue. The D gene is left open where the match is weak. Clone size is stated in some rows and not others, as once, few, many or a class when expanded.

D gene	V gene	J gene	clone size	CDR3 protein	CDR3 DNA
-	TRBV18	TRBJ1-1	-	CASSPPGDGGWKAFF	TGTGCCAGCTCACCACCTGGGGACGGGGGTTGGAAAGCTTTCTTT
-	TRBV9	TRBJ2-2	once	CASSVYSTGELFF	TGTGCCAGCAGCGTCTACAGCACCGGGGAGCTGTTTTTT
TRBD1	TRBV7-9	TRBJ1-3	-	CASSLGGQGAKGNTIYF	TGTGCCAGCAGCCTCGGAGGACAGGGGGCGAAGGGAAACACCATATATTTT
-	TRBV9	TRBJ1-2	-	CASSVAQVAGESRDYGYTF	TGTGCCAGCAGCGTAGCTCAGGTGGCAGGGGAGTCTAGGGACTATGGCTACACCTTC
-	TRBV5-5	TRBJ1-3	-	CASSFGVRDTIYF	TGTGCCAGCAGCTTTGGGGTTCGGGACACCATATATTTT
-	TRBV5-1	TRBJ2-2	once	CASSLGGRRTGELFF	TGCGCCAGCAGCTTGGGGGGACGACGCACCGGGGAGCTGTTTTTT
-	TRBV2	TRBJ1-2	-	CASSEAAQVYGYTF	TGTGCCAGCAGTGAAGCGGCCCAGGTCTATGGCTACACCTTC
-	TRBV18	TRBJ1-2	-	CASSPQQGTNYGYTF	TGTGCCAGCTCACCACAGCAGGGAACTAACTATGGCTACACCTTC
TRBD2	TRBV7-8	TRBJ2-5	-	CASTNSGGAAETQYF	TGTGCCAGCACCAATAGCGGGGGGGCAGCAGAGACCCAGTACTTC
-	TRBV7-8	TRBJ1-2	-	CASSSRDTTNYGYTF	TGTGCCAGCAGCTCGAGGGACACCACTAACTATGGCTACACCTTC
TRBD2	TRBV5-5	TRBJ2-1	-	CASSFNPTSGGSNEQFF	TGTGCCAGCAGCTTCAACCCTACTAGCGGGGGGTCAAATGAGCAGTTCTTC
-	TRBV5-6	TRBJ1-2	-	CASSLGQADYGYTF	TGTGCCAGCAGCTTGGGGCAGGCGGACTATGGCTACACCTTC
-	TRBV5-5	TRBJ1-6	-	CASSSGNLPLHF	TGTGCCAGCAGCTCGGGGAATCTACCCCTCCACTTT
-	TRBV5-1	TRBJ1-1	-	CASRSQQGNTEAFF	TGCGCCAGCAGGTCCCAACAGGGCAACACTGAAGCTTTCTTT
-	TRBV7-8	TRBJ1-2	-	CASSFRQSTNYGYTF	TGTGCCAGCAGTTTCCGACAGTCGACTAACTATGGCTACACCTTC
TRBD1	TRBV11-2	TRBJ1-2	once	CASSLAGTGLRGYTF	TGTGCCAGCAGCTTAGCCGGGACAGGGTTACGTGGCTACACCTTC
-	TRBV5-1	TRBJ2-3	-	CASSRSASTDTQYF	TGCGCCAGCAGCCGTTCAGCTAGCACAGATACGCAGTATTTT
TRBD1	TRBV5-1	TRBJ2-2	-	CASGGEGQAFGELFF	TGCGCCAGCGGCGGCGAGGGACAGGCGTTCGGGGAGCTGTTTTTT
TRBD1	TRBV19	TRBJ2-7	-	CASSQDRGTEQYF	TGTGCCAGTAGTCAAGACAGGGGGACCGAGCAGTACTTC
TRBD2	TRBV30	TRBJ2-1	-	CAWGPWPGGGLNEQFF	TGTGCCTGGGGTCCATGGCCAGGCGGGGGGTTGAATGAGCAGTTCTTC
-	TRBV7-9	TRBJ2-7	-	CASSPPESYEQYF	TGTGCCAGCAGCCCGCCCGAGTCCTACGAGCAGTACTTC
TRBD1	TRBV11-1	TRBJ2-5	-	CASSQDRGQETQYF	TGTGCCAGCAGCCAAGACAGGGGTCAAGAGACCCAGTACTTC
-	TRBV19	TRBJ2-5	-	CASTITGTSQETQYF	TGTGCCAGTACTATTACCGGGACTTCCCAAGAGACCCAGTACTTC
-	TRBV7-2	TRBJ2-7	few	CASSSQEGYEQYF	TGTGCCAGCAGTTCTCAGGAAGGTTACGAGCAGTACTTC
-	TRBV4-1	TRBJ2-1	-	CASSQVNSGVYNEQFF	TGCGCCAGCAGCCAAGTAAACAGTGGAGTCTACAATGAGCAGTTCTTC
-	TRBV6-6	TRBJ1-5	-	CASSYSPGPDNQPQHF	TGTGCCAGCAGTTACTCACCGGGACCCGACAATCAGCCCCAGCATTTT
TRBD2	TRBV11-1	TRBJ2-1	-	CASSTSGGPYNEQFF	TGTGCCAGCAGCACCAGCGGGGGACCCTACAATGAGCAGTTCTTC
TRBD1	TRBV4-2	TRBJ2-5	-	CASSQTMGQGKETQYF	TGTGCCAGCAGCCAGACAATGGGACAGGGAAAAGAGACCCAGTACTTC
-	TRBV9	TRBJ2-5	-	CASSVGMGVVETQYF	TGTGCCAGCAGCGTAGGAATGGGGGTTGTGGAGACCCAGTACTTC
-	TRBV7-9	TRBJ2-1	-	CASSLVTDTDNEQFF	TGTGCCAGCAGCTTAGTGACGGACACGGACAATGAGCAGTTCTTC
TRBD1	TRBV7-8	TRBJ2-5	-	CASSLTRTGKETQYF	TGTGCCAGCAGCTTAACCCGGACAGGGAAAGAGACCCAGTACTTC
-	TRBV6-6	TRBJ1-4	-	CASSATGYEKLFF	TGTGCCAGCAGTGCAACAGGGTATGAAAAACTGTTTTTT
-	TRBV6-1	TRBJ1-5	-	CASSVSFGAGQPQHF	TGTGCCAGCAGTGTTTCTTTTGGGGCGGGCCAGCCCCAGCATTTT
-	TRBV5-1	TRBJ2-1	-	CASSLVVPATNEQFF	TGCGCCAGCAGCTTGGTGGTGCCCGCCACCAATGAGCAGTTCTTC
-	TRBV18	TRBJ1-1	few	CASSPGAGNTEAFF	TGTGCCAGCTCACCAGGGGCAGGAAACACTGAAGCTTTCTTT
-	TRBV14	TRBJ2-7	-	CASSQDWQDSYEQYF	TGTGCCAGCAGCCAAGATTGGCAGGACTCCTACGAGCAGTACTTC
-	TRBV7-9	TRBJ1-1	-	CASSFRRGRSPNTEAFF	TGTGCCAGCAGCTTCCGCCGTGGCAGATCCCCGAACACTGAAGCTTTCTTT
-	TRBV5-1	TRBJ1-4	-	CASSFDGFGEKLFF	TGCGCCAGCAGCTTTGATGGATTTGGCGAAAAACTGTTTTTT
-	TRBV5-1	TRBJ1-1	-	CASSLGGGGHEAFF	TGCGCCAGCAGCTTGGGTGGGGGAGGTCATGAAGCTTTCTTT
TRBD2	TRBV6-1	TRBJ2-2	-	CAISWEGGTGELFF	TGTGCCATATCCTGGGAGGGCGGCACCGGGGAGCTGTTTTTT
TRBD1	TRBV6-6	TRBJ1-5	few	CASSTGGGVGNQPQHF	TGTGCCAGCAGTACAGGGGGAGGGGTGGGCAATCAGCCCCAGCATTTT
-	TRBV18	TRBJ2-1	-	CASSPFPYEQFF	TGTGCCAGCTCACCCTTTCCCTATGAGCAGTTCTTC
-	TRBV6-1	TRBJ2-5	-	CASSEGLTQYF	TGTGCCAGCAGTGAGGGATTGACCCAGTACTTC
-	TRBV7-2	TRBJ2-3	-	CASSSGRRTQYF	TGTGCCAGCAGCTCCGGACGGCGTACGCAGTATTTT
TRBD1	TRBV7-2	TRBJ2-7	-	CASSSQGGTARKYYEQYF	TGTGCCAGCAGCTCCCAAGGTGGGACAGCGCGAAAATACTACGAGCAGTACTTC
-	TRBV9	TRBJ2-5	-	CASSVAETQYF	TGTGCCAGCAGCGTAGCGGAGACCCAGTACTTC
-	TRBV5-1	TRBJ2-2	-	CASSLAMVGELFF	TGCGCCAGCAGCTTGGCCATGGTTGGGGAGCTGTTTTTT
TRBD1	TRBV6-5	TRBJ1-6	-	CATGTGGHSPLHF	TGTGCCACAGGGACAGGGGGCCATTCACCCCTCCACTTT
TRBD2	TRBV7-8	TRBJ2-3	few	CASRRISGGEGDTQYF	TGTGCCAGCCGCCGGATCAGCGGGGGGGAGGGGGATACGCAGTATTTT
-	TRBV30	TRBJ1-4	once	CASGGRVGEKLFF	TGTGCCTCCGGGGGGAGGGTTGGTGAAAAACTGTTTTTT
TRBD2	TRBV5-1	TRBJ2-3	-	CASGTNPNTDTQYF	TGCGCCAGCGGGACTAATCCCAACACAGATACGCAGTATTTT
TRBD1	TRBV5-1	TRBJ2-7	-	CASSSSGGELGVPYF	TGCGCCAGCAGCTCATCAGGGGGTGAACTAGGGGTCCCGTACTTC